This TCR beta chain was observed in a study of shared clonotypes between healthy human individuals. Overall study context: Samples came from a couple of female and a few male donors aged 18 to 49.

This CDR3 region has 14 residues. Looked up from germline, CDR1 is SGDLS and CDR2 is YYNGEE. Trimming shortened V by 0 bases and J by 2 bases, and 8 bases separated the two germline ends. As for this clone: Other DNA sequences of this sample code for an identical CDR3.

Profiled with immunoSEQ multiplex PCR; TCRdb holds only in-frame clones, not every one. The data show about 1,500,000 clones, around 97% seen once. V and J are TRBV9 and TRBJ1-1; no firm D call. The receptor comes from a man aged 25-40 years in good health. Sequencing used naive CD4+ T cells sorted from blood. Sample subset: CD45RA+ positively selected. The CDR3 region has the DNA TGTGCCAGCAGCGTAGGTCAGGCAAACACTGAAGCTTTCTTT. This sequence encodes CASSVGQANTEAFF.